These T cell receptor beta chains were read from a single sample in a study of blood T cell repertoires in COVID-19. Assay used: immunoSEQ multiplex PCR; TCRdb lists only in-frame clones, some missing. The repertoire holds about 190,000 clones, with around 80% as singletons. The material sequenced was peripheral blood. These receptors were obtained from a woman between 45 and 65 years old with acute or convalescent COVID-19. Each CDR3 is given with its conserved first and last residue. Each record gives: clone size, V gene, D gene, J gene, CDR3 protein, CDR3 DNA. A D gene is named only where the DNA matches it firmly. Clone size is given for some rows only: seen once, a few or many times, or a class if the clone is expanded.

abundance: .
v_gene: TRBV9
d_gene: .
j_gene: TRBJ2-1
CDR3aa: CASSTYREISSYNEQFF
CDR3nt: TGTGCCAGCAGCACCTACAGGGAGATTAGCTCCTACAATGAGCAGTTCTTC

abundance: .
v_gene: TRBV16
d_gene: .
j_gene: TRBJ1-1
CDR3aa: CASSPSYSYTEAFF
CDR3nt: TGTGCCAGCAGCCCCTCTTACAGTTACACTGAAGCTTTCTTT

abundance: once
v_gene: TRBV6-5
d_gene: TRBD2
j_gene: TRBJ2-7
CDR3aa: CASSSTRAGENEQYF
CDR3nt: TGTGCCAGCAGTTCGACCCGGGCGGGAGAAAACGAGCAGTACTTC

abundance: .
v_gene: TRBV6-6
d_gene: .
j_gene: TRBJ2-2
CDR3aa: CASNAPGLATGELFF
CDR3nt: TGTGCCAGCAATGCCCCAGGGTTGGCCACCGGGGAGCTGTTTTTT

abundance: .
v_gene: TRBV7-9
d_gene: TRBD1
j_gene: TRBJ2-3
CDR3aa: CASSLGTGGGDTQYF
CDR3nt: TGTGCCAGCAGCTTGGGGACAGGGGGAGGGGATACGCAGTATTTT

abundance: few
v_gene: TRBV7-2
d_gene: .
j_gene: TRBJ1-5
CDR3aa: CASSLEVNQPQHF
CDR3nt: TGTGCCAGCAGCTTGGAGGTGAATCAGCCCCAGCATTTT

abundance: once
v_gene: TRBV15
d_gene: .
j_gene: TRBJ2-7
CDR3aa: CATSRASGFSYEQYF
CDR3nt: TGTGCCACCAGCAGAGCCTCAGGGTTCTCCTACGAGCAGTACTTC

abundance: few
v_gene: TRBV5-1
d_gene: .
j_gene: TRBJ1-1
CDR3aa: CASSLGSGADTEAFF
CDR3nt: TGCGCCAGCAGCTTGGGGTCAGGGGCTGACACTGAAGCTTTCTTT

abundance: .
v_gene: TRBV3-1/TRBV3-2
d_gene: .
j_gene: TRBJ2-4
CDR3aa: CASSPTGNIQYF
CDR3nt: TGTGCCAGCAGCCCCACGGGGAACATTCAGTACTTC

abundance: once
v_gene: TRBV7-2
d_gene: TRBD2
j_gene: TRBJ2-1
CDR3aa: CASSLFGYAGGPSNEQFF
CDR3nt: TGTGCCAGCAGCTTATTTGGGTACGCGGGAGGGCCGAGTAATGAGCAGTTCTTC

abundance: few
v_gene: TRBV7-2
d_gene: TRBD2
j_gene: TRBJ2-3
CDR3aa: CASSSGLAGRTDTQYF
CDR3nt: TGTGCCAGCAGCTCTGGGCTAGCGGGGCGGACAGATACGCAGTATTTT

abundance: .
v_gene: TRBV3-1/TRBV3-2
d_gene: TRBD2
j_gene: TRBJ2-3
CDR3aa: CASSRFSGGVTDTQYF
CDR3nt: TGTGCCAGCAGCAGATTTAGCGGGGGGGTCACAGATACGCAGTATTTT

abundance: .
v_gene: TRBV28
d_gene: TRBD2
j_gene: TRBJ2-7
CDR3aa: CASIASGRAYEQYF
CDR3nt: TGTGCCAGCATCGCTAGCGGGAGGGCCTACGAGCAGTACTTC

abundance: .
v_gene: TRBV6-5
d_gene: TRBD1
j_gene: TRBJ2-7
CDR3aa: CASSTGTGPRYEQYF
CDR3nt: TGTGCCAGCAGCACCGGGACAGGGCCCCGGTACGAGCAGTACTTC

abundance: .
v_gene: TRBV19
d_gene: .
j_gene: TRBJ1-1
CDR3aa: CASSIAFGGFTEAFF
CDR3nt: TGTGCCAGTAGTATCGCCTTCGGAGGTTTTACTGAAGCTTTCTTT

abundance: .
v_gene: TRBV2
d_gene: TRBD2
j_gene: TRBJ2-7
CDR3aa: CASTPPGLAGEMGYEQYF
CDR3nt: TGTGCCAGCACTCCTCCGGGACTAGCGGGAGAAATGGGGTACGAGCAGTACTTC

abundance: .
v_gene: TRBV15
d_gene: .
j_gene: TRBJ1-1
CDR3aa: CATNGGDGNTEAFF
CDR3nt: TGTGCCACCAACGGAGGGGACGGGAACACTGAAGCTTTCTTT

abundance: .
v_gene: TRBV10-1
d_gene: TRBD2
j_gene: TRBJ2-1
CDR3aa: CASPPAVREGHSHNEQFF
CDR3nt: TGCGCCAGCCCTCCCGCGGTGAGGGAGGGCCATAGCCACAATGAGCAGTTCTTC

abundance: .
v_gene: TRBV19
d_gene: .
j_gene: TRBJ1-5
CDR3aa: CASSIASTGNKPQHF
CDR3nt: TGTGCCAGTAGTATAGCGTCAACAGGGAATAAGCCCCAGCATTTT

abundance: .
v_gene: TRBV27
d_gene: .
j_gene: TRBJ2-3
CDR3aa: CASSSPVLSTDTQYF
CDR3nt: TGTGCCAGCAGTTCCCCGGTTTTATCCACAGATACGCAGTATTTT

abundance: .
v_gene: TRBV30
d_gene: TRBD1
j_gene: TRBJ1-6
CDR3aa: CAWGRGQGGNSPLHF
CDR3nt: TGTGCCTGGGGAAGGGGTCAGGGGGGTAATTCACCCCTCCACTTT

abundance: .
v_gene: TRBV10-3
d_gene: .
j_gene: TRBJ2-2
CDR3aa: CAIERGAAPNTGELFF
CDR3nt: TGTGCCATCGAAAGAGGAGCGGCCCCGAACACCGGGGAGCTGTTTTTT

abundance: .
v_gene: TRBV6-5
d_gene: .
j_gene: TRBJ1-1
CDR3aa: CASSYKTGETEAFF
CDR3nt: TGTGCCAGCAGTTATAAGACGGGGGAGACTGAAGCTTTCTTT

abundance: .
v_gene: TRBV24-1
d_gene: TRBD1
j_gene: TRBJ2-1
CDR3aa: CATSGPPGTGGDNEQFF
CDR3nt: TGTGCCACCAGTGGGCCCCCCGGGACAGGCGGGGACAATGAGCAGTTCTTC

abundance: .
v_gene: TRBV6-5
d_gene: TRBD1
j_gene: TRBJ1-6
CDR3aa: CASRDRATLSPLHF
CDR3nt: TGTGCCAGCAGAGACAGGGCTACACTTTCACCCCTCCACTTT

abundance: .
v_gene: TRBV11-2
d_gene: .
j_gene: TRBJ2-2
CDR3aa: CASSLRTYNTGELFF
CDR3nt: TGTGCCAGCAGCTTAAGGACTTACAACACCGGGGAGCTGTTTTTT

abundance: .
v_gene: TRBV7-2
d_gene: TRBD2
j_gene: TRBJ2-5
CDR3aa: CASSLNGEAGGGYF
CDR3nt: TGTGCCAGCAGCTTAAACGGCGAGGCGGGAGGAGGGTACTTC

abundance: .
v_gene: TRBV6-5
d_gene: TRBD1
j_gene: TRBJ1-5
CDR3aa: CASRPPGQGGQPQHF
CDR3nt: TGTGCCAGCAGGCCTCCGGGACAGGGCGGTCAGCCCCAGCATTTT

abundance: .
v_gene: TRBV30
d_gene: TRBD1
j_gene: TRBJ1-5
CDR3aa: CAWSATGASQPQHF
CDR3nt: TGTGCCTGGAGTGCCACAGGGGCATCTCAGCCCCAGCATTTT

abundance: .
v_gene: TRBV6-6
d_gene: TRBD1
j_gene: TRBJ2-2
CDR3aa: CASSLTGQGSGWELFF
CDR3nt: TGTGCCAGCAGTCTAACGGGACAGGGAAGCGGGTGGGAGCTGTTTTTT

abundance: once
v_gene: TRBV18
d_gene: .
j_gene: TRBJ1-6
CDR3aa: CASSPGANNSPLHF
CDR3nt: TGTGCCAGCTCCCCAGGGGCTAATAATTCACCCCTCCACTTT

abundance: .
v_gene: TRBV19
d_gene: .
j_gene: TRBJ2-3
CDR3aa: CASSIEGAGDTQYF
CDR3nt: TGTGCCAGTAGTATTGAAGGGGCAGGGGATACGCAGTATTTT

abundance: .
v_gene: TRBV2
d_gene: TRBD2
j_gene: TRBJ2-1
CDR3aa: CASRRTSGYNEQFF
CDR3nt: TGTGCCAGCAGGAGGACTAGCGGATACAATGAGCAGTTCTTC

abundance: .
v_gene: TRBV29-1
d_gene: TRBD2
j_gene: TRBJ2-1
CDR3aa: CSVGTSGEQFF
CDR3nt: TGCAGCGTGGGGACTAGTGGTGAGCAGTTCTTC

abundance: .
v_gene: TRBV3-1/TRBV3-2
d_gene: TRBD2
j_gene: TRBJ2-7
CDR3aa: CASSLRTSTYEQYF
CDR3nt: TGTGCCAGCAGCCTAAGGACTAGCACCTACGAGCAGTACTTC

abundance: .
v_gene: TRBV19
d_gene: TRBD1
j_gene: TRBJ1-3
CDR3aa: CASTSTGVRSGNTIYF
CDR3nt: TGTGCCAGTACCTCGACAGGGGTCCGCTCTGGAAACACCATATATTTT

abundance: .
v_gene: TRBV30
d_gene: .
j_gene: TRBJ1-2
CDR3aa: CAWNIGSSNYGYTF
CDR3nt: TGTGCCTGGAACATTGGCAGTTCTAACTATGGCTACACCTTC

abundance: .
v_gene: TRBV6-4
d_gene: .
j_gene: TRBJ1-1
CDR3aa: CASTLREVLNTEAFF
CDR3nt: TGTGCCAGCACCCTACGAGAAGTTCTGAACACTGAAGCTTTCTTT

abundance: .
v_gene: TRBV10-3
d_gene: TRBD2
j_gene: TRBJ2-7
CDR3aa: CAISEGLAAYEQYF
CDR3nt: TGTGCCATCAGTGAGGGACTAGCGGCCTACGAGCAGTACTTC

abundance: .
v_gene: TRBV7-2
d_gene: .
j_gene: TRBJ2-1
CDR3aa: CASSLETAGYEQFF
CDR3nt: TGTGCCAGCAGCTTAGAAACAGCTGGGTATGAGCAGTTCTTC

abundance: .
v_gene: TRBV6-5
d_gene: .
j_gene: TRBJ2-3
CDR3aa: CASQLMGGSTDTQYF
CDR3nt: TGTGCCAGCCAACTTATGGGCGGGAGCACAGATACGCAGTATTTT

abundance: once
v_gene: TRBV5-1
d_gene: TRBD1
j_gene: TRBJ2-1
CDR3aa: CASSLGQGANEQFF
CDR3nt: TGCGCCAGCAGCCTCGGACAGGGGGCCAATGAGCAGTTCTTC

abundance: .
v_gene: TRBV27
d_gene: .
j_gene: TRBJ2-3
CDR3aa: CASSLGGPGEAASTDTQYF
CDR3nt: TGTGCCAGCAGTTTAGGAGGGCCAGGTGAAGCGGCAAGCACAGATACGCAGTATTTT

abundance: .
v_gene: TRBV24-1
d_gene: TRBD1
j_gene: TRBJ2-2
CDR3aa: CATSDPRQGRTGELFF
CDR3nt: TGTGCCACCAGTGACCCCCGACAGGGACGGACCGGGGAGCTGTTTTTT

abundance: .
v_gene: TRBV13
d_gene: TRBD2
j_gene: TRBJ2-3
CDR3aa: CASSSRGLATDTQYF
CDR3nt: TGTGCCAGCAGCTCCCGGGGACTAGCGACAGATACGCAGTATTTT

abundance: .
v_gene: TRBV9
d_gene: .
j_gene: TRBJ2-3
CDR3aa: CASSPRGALTGSAADTQYF
CDR3nt: TGTGCCAGCAGCCCCCGAGGGGCCCTTACAGGGTCGGCGGCAGATACGCAGTATTTT

abundance: .
v_gene: TRBV5-5
d_gene: TRBD2
j_gene: TRBJ2-1
CDR3aa: CASSWGTSGSAYNEQFF
CDR3nt: TGTGCCAGCAGCTGGGGGACTAGCGGGAGTGCCTACAATGAGCAGTTCTTC

abundance: once
v_gene: TRBV18
d_gene: TRBD1
j_gene: TRBJ1-1
CDR3aa: CASSSDDRGNGVDTEAFF
CDR3nt: TGTGCCAGCTCGTCGGACGACAGGGGTAACGGGGTCGACACTGAAGCTTTCTTT

abundance: .
v_gene: TRBV30
d_gene: .
j_gene: TRBJ2-5
CDR3aa: CAWRLGTAGSKETQYF
CDR3nt: TGTGCCTGGAGGCTGGGCACAGCTGGATCTAAGGAGACCCAGTACTTC

abundance: few
v_gene: TRBV7-9
d_gene: TRBD1
j_gene: TRBJ1-6
CDR3aa: CASSFPRDRGLSYNSPLHF
CDR3nt: TGTGCCAGCAGCTTCCCCCGGGACAGGGGGCTGTCCTATAATTCACCCCTCCACTTT

abundance: .
v_gene: TRBV2
d_gene: TRBD1
j_gene: TRBJ2-2
CDR3aa: CASKPGTGKTGELFF
CDR3nt: TGTGCCAGCAAACCCGGGACAGGGAAGACCGGGGAGCTGTTTTTT

abundance: few
v_gene: TRBV19
d_gene: .
j_gene: TRBJ2-3
CDR3aa: CASSGQRGDTQYF
CDR3nt: TGTGCCAGTAGTGGCCAAAGGGGGGATACGCAGTATTTT

abundance: .
v_gene: TRBV5-1
d_gene: TRBD1
j_gene: TRBJ1-1
CDR3aa: CASSPDRVNTEAFF
CDR3nt: TGCGCCAGCAGCCCCGACAGGGTAAACACTGAAGCTTTCTTT

abundance: once
v_gene: TRBV10-3
d_gene: .
j_gene: TRBJ1-1
CDR3aa: CAISEKAWATEAFF
CDR3nt: TGTGCCATCAGTGAAAAGGCGTGGGCCACTGAAGCTTTCTTT